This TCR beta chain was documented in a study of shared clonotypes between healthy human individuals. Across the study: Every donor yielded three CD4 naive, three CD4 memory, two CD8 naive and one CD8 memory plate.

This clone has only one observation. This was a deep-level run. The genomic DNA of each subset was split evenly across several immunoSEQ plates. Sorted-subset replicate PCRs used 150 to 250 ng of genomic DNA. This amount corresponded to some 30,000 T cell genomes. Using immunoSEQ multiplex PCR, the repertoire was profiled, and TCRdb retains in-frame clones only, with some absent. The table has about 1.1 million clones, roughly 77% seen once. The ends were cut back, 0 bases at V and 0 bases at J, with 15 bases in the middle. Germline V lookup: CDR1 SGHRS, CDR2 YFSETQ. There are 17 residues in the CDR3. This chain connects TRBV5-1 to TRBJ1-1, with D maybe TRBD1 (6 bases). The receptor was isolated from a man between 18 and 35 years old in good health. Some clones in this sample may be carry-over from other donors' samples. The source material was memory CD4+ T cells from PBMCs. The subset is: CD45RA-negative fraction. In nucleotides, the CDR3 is TGCGCCAGCAGCTTGGGGGGGCGCGACGGGATGAACACTGAAGCTTTCTTT. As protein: CASSLGGRDGMNTEAFF.